The T cell receptor (beta chain) under discussion was sequenced for a study of T-cell reconstitution after alpha-beta-depleted transplantation in children. Study-wide results and limits: Recipient T cells and thymic progenitors that survived were the source of the high TCRbeta diversity seen at day 60 in some patients. Where alpha-beta T cells came from about two months after transplant was reportedly several hundred expanded graft clones. Newly produced T cells mostly accounted for T-cell counts and diversity one year post-transplant.

This clonotype was seen many times. Its target is unknown. Library preparation (for TCRbeta) was performed with unique molecular identifiers. TCRdb re-analysed the PCR reads in MiXCR, keeping a single row per CDR3 protein. The profile shows 500,000 to 650,000 distinct CDR3 sequences, about an eighth of them singletons. Germline loops: CDR1 SGHTA, CDR2 FQGTGA. This CDR3 contains 16 residues. Losses at the gene ends were 2 bases for V and 4 bases for J; bases not matched to a gene: 4. The sample here was PBMCs, mostly from graft donor cells, taken 360 days after TCRalphabeta/CD19-depleted stem cell transplant. This clonotype was obtained from a male patient between 5 and 17 years old who had a stem cell transplant for acute myeloid leukemia, so the T cells may come from the graft donor. V usage is TRBV7-3 and J usage is TRBJ2-1, with 11 positions matching TRBD2. CDR3 amino acids: CASSLASGRIYNEQFF. The CDR3 DNA reads TGTGCCAGCAGCTTAGCTAGCGGGAGGATATACAATGAGCAGTTCTTC.